Listed below are T cell receptor beta chains from one sample, sequenced in a study of blood T cell repertoires in COVID-19. The method was immunoSEQ multiplex PCR; TCRdb's version includes in-frame clones alone and lacks a portion of them. The sample contains 300,000 to 500,000 clones, roughly 90% of which appear only once. Sequenced: PBMCs or T cells enriched from blood (not recorded which). These receptors came from a woman aged 25 to 45 with acute COVID-19. Both conserved end residues are part of each CDR3. Fields, in order: V gene, clone size, J gene, D gene, CDR3 protein, CDR3 DNA. D genes are given only for firm matches. Rows may omit the clone size; those that give it use once, few, many or a size class.

>TRBV2|.|TRBJ1-2|TRBD1
CASSQDRGNGYTF
TGTGCCAGCAGTCAGGACAGGGGTAATGGCTACACCTTC
>TRBV10-2|.|TRBJ1-5|.
CASSEGGTRNQPQHF
TGCGCCAGCAGTGAGGGCGGGACGAGAAATCAGCCCCAGCATTTT
>TRBV30|.|TRBJ1-2|.
CAWNFGLPLYGYTF
TGTGCCTGGAACTTCGGACTTCCTCTCTATGGCTACACCTTC
>TRBV7-9|few|TRBJ1-1|TRBD1
CASSARDRVFTEAFF
TGTGCCAGCAGCGCCCGGGACAGGGTATTCACTGAAGCTTTCTTT
>TRBV5-5|.|TRBJ1-2|TRBD1
CASSHRQGGVVPGYTF
TGTGCCAGCAGCCACAGACAGGGGGGCGTTGTCCCAGGCTACACCTTC
>TRBV10-3|.|TRBJ2-3|.
CAISESGSTDTQYF
TGTGCCATCAGTGAGTCCGGGAGCACAGATACGCAGTATTTT
>TRBV5-1|once|TRBJ2-3|TRBD2
CASSLGRLAGGSSLGADTQYF
TGCGCCAGCAGCTTGGGCCGACTAGCGGGGGGCAGTTCCCTGGGCGCAGATACGCAGTATTTT
>TRBV5-1|once|TRBJ2-2|TRBD2
CASLPPSGGAGELFF
TGCGCCAGCCTCCCCCCTAGCGGGGGGGCCGGGGAGCTGTTTTTT
>TRBV7-8|.|TRBJ1-5|TRBD1
CASSIGQGMNQPQHF
TGTGCCAGCAGCATCGGACAGGGAATGAATCAGCCCCAGCATTTT
>TRBV10-3|.|TRBJ2-3|.
CAISDGPGDTQYF
TGTGCCATCAGTGACGGCCCCGGGGATACGCAGTATTTT
>TRBV19|.|TRBJ1-1|.
CASSLRGNTEAFF
TGTGCCAGTAGTCTCAGGGGGAACACTGAAGCTTTCTTT
>TRBV4-3|.|TRBJ1-2|.
CASSQYPPSSGYTF
TGCGCCAGCAGCCAATACCCACCGTCGAGTGGCTACACCTTC
>TRBV30|.|TRBJ2-3|.
CAWSPSPGTDTQYF
TGTGCCTGGAGCCCCTCTCCCGGCACAGATACGCAGTATTTT
>TRBV12-3/TRBV12-4|.|TRBJ1-4|.
CASSRTTGEKLFF
TGTGCCAGCAGTCGGACGACAGGTGAAAAACTGTTTTTT
>TRBV24-1|.|TRBJ2-4|.
CATSDSEVQGNIQYF
TGTGCCACCAGTGATTCCGAGGTCCAGGGGAACATTCAGTACTTC
>TRBV7-9|.|TRBJ2-7|.
CASSLETAYEQYF
TGTGCCAGCAGCTTAGAAACAGCCTACGAGCAGTACTTC
>TRBV5-4|.|TRBJ2-2|.
CASSPPGLSTGELFF
TGTGCCAGCAGCCCCCCGGGACTCAGCACCGGGGAGCTGTTTTTT
>TRBV6-5|.|TRBJ1-2|.
CAILETQNYGYTF
TGTGCCATCTTGGAGACCCAGAACTATGGCTACACCTTC
>TRBV18|.|TRBJ1-5|.
CASSLQGNQPQHF
TGTGCCAGCTCATTGCAGGGGAATCAGCCCCAGCATTTT
>TRBV6-5|.|TRBJ1-4|.
CASSRGRANEKLFF
TGTGCCAGCTCTAGGGGGAGAGCTAATGAAAAACTGTTTTTT
>TRBV29-1|once|TRBJ1-1|TRBD1
CSVAGGTNTEAFF
TGCAGCGTGGCAGGGGGCACGAACACTGAAGCTTTCTTT
>TRBV14|few|TRBJ1-4|.
CASSQESGWSEKLFF
TGTGCCAGCAGCCAAGAATCTGGGTGGAGTGAAAAACTGTTTTTT
>TRBV27|once|TRBJ2-5|TRBD1
CASRRTGGGGWETQYF
TGTGCCAGCAGGCGGACAGGGGGTGGGGGCTGGGAGACCCAGTACTTC
>TRBV4-1|.|TRBJ2-3|TRBD2
CASSQTSGDTDTQYF
TGCGCCAGCAGCCAAACTAGCGGCGACACAGATACGCAGTATTTT
>TRBV27|few|TRBJ1-2|.
CASSLFRTETTLYSGYTF
TGTGCCAGCAGTTTATTCAGGACAGAGACAACCTTATATTCCGGCTACACCTTC
>TRBV15|.|TRBJ1-6|TRBD1
CATSRTTGGNSPLHF
TGTGCCACCAGCAGGACGACAGGGGGAAATTCACCCCTCCACTTT
>TRBV2|.|TRBJ2-7|.
CASIIESPGEQYF
TGTGCCAGCATAATCGAATCTCCAGGAGAGCAGTACTTC
>TRBV6-2/TRBV6-3|.|TRBJ1-3|.
CASSYHSGSAKSGNTIYF
TGTGCCAGCAGTTACCACTCCGGGAGCGCCAAATCTGGAAACACCATATATTTT
>TRBV7-2|.|TRBJ2-5|TRBD2
CASSLRGLAGGPQETQYF
TGTGCCAGCAGCTTAAGAGGACTAGCGGGGGGCCCGCAAGAGACCCAGTACTTC
>TRBV7-9|.|TRBJ1-6|.
CASSLVGGLVSPLHF
TGTGCCAGCAGCTTAGTGGGGGGGCTTGTTTCACCCCTCCACTTT
>TRBV7-6|.|TRBJ1-5|.
CASSSFGNQPQHF
TGTGCCAGCAGCTCTTTCGGCAATCAGCCCCAGCATTTT
>TRBV6-1|.|TRBJ2-7|.
CASSEVRTPSYEQYF
TGTGCCAGCAGTGAAGTTCGGACTCCATCCTACGAGCAGTACTTC
>TRBV25-1|.|TRBJ1-1|.
CASSESNTEAFF
TGTGCCAGCAGTGAATCAAACACTGAAGCTTTCTTT
>TRBV7-9|.|TRBJ2-7|TRBD2
CASSRGLAGGSYF
TGTGCCAGCAGCCGGGGACTAGCGGGGGGATCTTACTTC
>TRBV7-9|.|TRBJ2-6|.
CASSLVGRADSGANVLTF
TGTGCCAGCAGCTTAGTCGGAAGGGCGGACTCGGGGGCCAACGTCCTGACTTTC
>TRBV6-1|.|TRBJ2-1|TRBD2
CASSESFGEGNNEQFF
TGTGCCAGCAGTGAATCTTTTGGGGAGGGGAACAATGAGCAGTTCTTC
>TRBV6-5|.|TRBJ1-2|.
CASSWREAWANYGYTF
TGTGCCAGCAGTTGGCGGGAAGCATGGGCTAACTATGGCTACACCTTC
>TRBV18|once|TRBJ1-1|.
CASSPSRGMEEAFF
TGTGCCAGCTCACCCTCCCGGGGGATGGAGGAAGCTTTCTTT
>TRBV27|once|TRBJ2-7|.
CASSTRSGPFYEQYF
TGTGCCAGCAGTACCCGAAGCGGGCCGTTCTACGAGCAGTACTTC
>TRBV4-1|.|TRBJ1-1|.
CASSQDGVRDTEAFF
TGCGCCAGCAGCCAAGATGGAGTACGGGACACTGAAGCTTTCTTT
>TRBV7-2|.|TRBJ2-3|.
CASSLVAGGRTDTQYF
TGTGCCAGCAGCTTAGTGGCCGGGGGGCGCACAGATACGCAGTATTTT
>TRBV19|.|TRBJ1-2|.
CASTPTADLNYGYTF
TGTGCCAGTACCCCAACAGCCGACCTTAACTATGGCTACACCTTC
>TRBV5-1|few|TRBJ1-1|TRBD1
CASSSGTGGVSTEAFF
TGCGCCAGCAGCTCTGGGACAGGGGGAGTTTCCACTGAAGCTTTCTTT
>TRBV7-3|.|TRBJ2-3|TRBD2
CASSLKRGNADTQYF
TGTGCCAGCAGCTTAAAGCGGGGAAACGCAGATACGCAGTATTTT
>TRBV5-1|.|TRBJ2-2|.
CASGGSYTGELFF
TGCGCCAGCGGGGGGTCATACACCGGGGAGCTGTTTTTT
>TRBV20-1|.|TRBJ1-2|.
CSAREHNGYTF
TGCAGTGCTAGAGAACATAATGGCTACACCTTC
>TRBV2|.|TRBJ1-1|TRBD1
CASNMDRVLPSNTEAFF
TGTGCCAGCAATATGGACAGGGTTCTACCATCGAACACTGAAGCTTTCTTT
>TRBV11-2|.|TRBJ2-7|.
CASSLAPLLLEQYF
TGTGCCAGCAGCTTAGCCCCTCTCTTGTTGGAGCAGTACTTC
>TRBV27|.|TRBJ2-5|TRBD1
CASSLQGASGIKTQYF
TGTGCCAGCAGTTTACAGGGGGCGTCTGGTATTAAGACCCAGTACTTC
>TRBV13|.|TRBJ2-3|.
CASSLLSTDTQYF
TGTGCCAGCAGCTTACTAAGCACAGATACGCAGTATTTT
>TRBV7-3|.|TRBJ2-3|TRBD1
CATRQGDSGTQYF
TGTGCCACCCGTCAGGGGGACAGCGGTACGCAGTATTTT
>TRBV21-1|few|TRBJ1-1|.
CASRQQGLNTEAFF
TGTGCCAGCAGGCAACAGGGGCTGAACACTGAAGCTTTCTTT
>TRBV6-5|.|TRBJ1-1|.
CASSGSANTEAFF
TGTGCCAGCTCAGGGTCGGCGAACACTGAAGCTTTCTTT
>TRBV5-6|.|TRBJ1-2|.
CASSLDWEAYGYTF
TGTGCCAGCAGCTTGGACTGGGAGGCGTATGGCTACACCTTC
>TRBV7-8|once|TRBJ2-3|TRBD2
CASNSGTRSTDTQYF
TGTGCCAGCAACTCCGGGACTAGGAGCACAGATACGCAGTATTTT
>TRBV3-1/TRBV3-2|.|TRBJ2-3|TRBD2
CASSQSLAGASTDTQYF
TGTGCCAGCAGCCAATCGCTAGCGGGGGCCAGCACAGATACGCAGTATTTT
>TRBV24-1|.|TRBJ1-6|.
CATPTANWDSPLHF
TGTGCCACCCCGACAGCGAATTGGGATTCACCCCTCCACTTT
>TRBV3-1/TRBV3-2|.|TRBJ2-2|.
CASSQFPLTGELFF
TGTGCCAGCAGCCAATTTCCCCTCACCGGGGAGCTGTTTTTT
>TRBV27|.|TRBJ1-5|.
CASQLNPLQDRGQPQHF
TGTGCCAGCCAACTTAATCCCCTCCAGGATCGGGGTCAGCCCCAGCATTTT
>TRBV19|.|TRBJ1-1|.
CASSIGPNGGDTEAFF
TGTGCCAGTAGTATAGGGCCGAATGGGGGGGACACTGAAGCTTTCTTT